These 20 T cell receptor beta chains came from one sample sequenced in a study of T-cell memory formation after mild COVID-19 (dated by TCRdb to the early 2020s). Libraries were built with 5' RACE. Sequencing instrument: Illumina NovaSeq 6000. Clones were called with MiXCR by TCRdb after fastp trimmed the public reads at Q25, and only in-frame beta chains were retained. A single entry per CDR3 protein holds the most common genes and DNA from its merged rows. The table for this sample lists 210,000 or so distinct CDR3 sequences; 10% to 13% of them were counted only once. The ten largest clonotypes hold 2.5% to 3.5% of the sample. The specimen sequenced was PBMCs or a T cell subset sorted from them (not recorded which). These receptors were taken from a young man who had mild COVID-19 (a few samples of this study predate the infection). The sample titles of this study are shuffled in the database, so cell type and time point are left out; the donor was told from shared clones.

The chain links TRBV28 to TRBJ2-7; 13 nucleotides line up with TRBD2. Germline V gene lookup returns CDR1 MDHEN and CDR2 SYDVKM. The CDR3 loop spans 15 amino acids. Trimming at V came to 6 bases and at J to 1 base, leaving 3 bases not matched to a gene. The CDR3 nucleotides are TGTGCCAGCAGCCGACTAGCGGGGGGTTCCTACGAGCAGTACGTC. Encoded protein: CASSRLAGGSYEQYV.

The chain joins TRBV11-2 to TRBJ2-2; 9 bases are shared with TRBD2. Germline trimming cut 5 bases from V and 10 bases from J; bases unmatched to any gene: 11. The germline V gene has CDR1 SGHAT and CDR2 FQNNGV. The length of the CDR3 is 15 residues. CDR3 amino acids: CASSQRGDGGEELFF. Here the CDR3 DNA reads TGTGCCAGCAGCCAGCGGGGGGACGGGGGTGAGGAGCTGTTTTTT.

The CDR3 DNA sequence: TGTGCCAGCAGCCCGGAGACCGGGCCCAGGGCCCAGTACTTC. Protein sequence: CASSPETGPRAQYF. The chain is built from TRBV7-2 and TRBJ2-5, with a weak D call TRBD1 (5 bases). V lost 5 bases to trimming and J lost 9 bases, with 19 bases between them. Germline CDR1 is SGHTA and CDR2 is FQGNSA. CDR3 length: 14 residues.

This clonotype was seen more than once but under ten times. The CDR3 coding sequence is TGTGCCAGCAGCCTGGGGGTGTTGGGACTGGACAATGAGCAGTTCTTC. Translation: CASSLGVLGLDNEQFF. V usage is TRBV5-4 and J usage is TRBJ2-1, with D possibly TRBD2 on 6 matching bases. Trimming removed 4 bases at V and 5 bases at J, with 19 bases between. The germline gives CDR1 SGHNT, CDR2 YYREEE (reference sequence). The CDR3 loop spans 16 amino acids.

In this sample, this clonotype turned up a few times. The rearrangement uses TRBV20-1 and TRBJ2-2; TRBD2 might be the D (6 bases). The length of the CDR3 is 12 residues. Deletions cut 5 bases from V and 5 bases from J, with 9 bases between. CDR1 and CDR2 from the germline V gene are DFQATT and SNEGSKA (reference sequence). CDR3 in amino acids: CSAPGGTGELFF. CDR3 sequence (DNA): TGCAGTGCTCCTGGGGGGACCGGGGAGCTGTTTTTT.

The CDR3 DNA follows: TGTGCCAGCAGTTCGACTCTGGCGGAGACCCAGTACTTC. Its protein is CASSSTLAETQYF. This sequence joins TRBV12-3 or TRBV12-4 and TRBJ2-5; D is ambiguous. CDR3 size: 13 residues. The V end lost 4 bases, the J end lost 5 bases, and 11 bases lay between the germline ends.

This clonotype was detected a few times. This chain's CDR3 is CASRRGAGGAGSEQYF. The CDR3 DNA follows: TGTGCCAGCAGGAGAGGCGCGGGGGGCGCCGGGTCCGAGCAGTACTTC. The genes are TRBV7-9 and TRBJ2-7, with 8 bases fitting TRBD2. V lost 6 bases to trimming and J lost 6 bases; unmatched junction nucleotides: 16. The CDR3 sequence is 16 residues long. Germline CDR1 SEHNR, CDR2 FQNEAQ (reference sequence).

The V call is TRBV7-2, the J call TRBJ2-7, with 9 bases lining up with TRBD1. The germline gives CDR1 SGHTA, CDR2 FQGNSA. Trimming cost V 4 bases and J 3 bases; bases outside gene matches: 4. The CDR3 loop spans 14 amino acids. CDR3 residues: CASSSTTGGYEQYF. CDR3 bases: TGTGCCAGCAGCTCTACGACAGGGGGCTACGAGCAGTACTTC.

This chain uses TRBV7-2 with TRBJ2-7; the D gene is possibly TRBD1 (5 bases). The CDR3 length is 13 residues. The germline V and J ends were trimmed by 1 base and 6 bases, with 10 bases remaining between them. CDR1 SGHTA and CDR2 FQGNSA come from the germline V gene. This CDR3 is CASSLGRVGEQYF. Here the CDR3 DNA reads TGTGCCAGCAGCTTAGGCAGGGTAGGCGAGCAGTACTTC.

The chain joins TRBV2 to TRBJ2-2, with 7 nucleotides matching TRBD1. Germline assignment: CDR1 SNHLY and CDR2 FYNNEI. CDR3 size: 12 residues. V dropped 6 bases and J dropped 7; count of bases not matched to a gene: 2. CDR3 in amino acids: CASRQGNGELFF. DNA for the CDR3: TGTGCCAGCAGACAGGGGAACGGGGAGCTGTTTTTT. Together with reference TRBV2 and TRBJ2-2, the CDR3 gives the full variable domain: EPEVTQTPSHQVTQMGQEVILRCVPISNHLYFYWYRQILGQKVEFLVSFYNNEISEKSEIFDDQFSVERPDGSNFTLKIRSTKLEDSAMYFCASRQGNGELFFGEGSRLTVL.

The chain recombines TRBV4-1 with TRBJ2-7; 9 bases fit TRBD1. The CDR3 loop spans 15 amino acids. CDR1 and CDR2 (germline): MGHRA, YSYEKL. V shed 8 bases, J shed 7 bases, and the junction held 15 bases outside the gene matches. Here the CDR3 reads CASSPGQGPPREQYF. The CDR3 region has the DNA TGCGCCAGCTCACCGGGACAGGGACCTCCAAGAGAGCAGTACTTC.

V is TRBV27 and J is TRBJ1-6, with a tentative D call TRBD1 (5 bases). This CDR3 region has 13 residues. V dropped 5 bases and J dropped 8 bases, with 10 bases sitting between them. In germline, CDR1 is MNHEY, CDR2 SMNVEV (reference sequence). CDR3 loop: CASSHGRDSPLHF. In DNA, the CDR3 is TGTGCCAGCAGTCACGGCAGGGATTCACCCCTCCACTTT.

This clonotype was counted between two and nine times. The CDR3 DNA is TGTGCCAGCAGCCCCCAACAGGGGGGAGACGCACCCCTCCACTTT. This translates into CASSPQQGGDAPLHF. The chain carries TRBV7-9 and TRBJ1-6; 8 bases match TRBD1. The CDR3 length is 15 residues. J was trimmed by 11 bases and V by 5 bases; bases with no gene match: 11. Germline V gene lookup returns CDR1 SEHNR and CDR2 FQNEAQ (reference sequence).

The rearrangement links TRBV20-1 to TRBJ1-5; D may be TRBD1 (5 bases). The V end was cut by 3 bases, the J end by 0 bases, with 18 bases between. The CDR3 spans 17 residues. CDR1 DFQATT and CDR2 SNEGSKA come from the germline V gene (reference sequence). This CDR3 reads CSASSGGTTTSNQPQHF. CDR3 coding DNA: TGCAGTGCTAGTAGCGGGGGAACGACTACTAGCAATCAGCCCCAGCATTTT.

Concerning this clonotype itself: The junction and the germline gene differ at one end; a read error may be behind it. The chain joins TRBV18 to TRBJ1-5, with TRBD1 identical over 8 bases. This CDR3 contains 14 residues. The germline gives CDR1 KGHSH, CDR2 LQKENI. The CDR3 is CASTPDREGQPQHF. In nucleotides, the CDR3 is TGTGCCAGCACACCGGACAGGGAGGGTCAGCCCCAGCATTTT.

This clonotype was counted a few times. J is TRBJ2-1 and V is TRBV20-1; unclear D gene. The CDR3 totals 14 residues. V dropped 4 bases and J dropped 0 bases, with 10 bases sitting between them. Looked up from germline, CDR1 is DFQATT and CDR2 is SNEGSKA (reference sequence). CDR3 in amino acids: CSANYRLSYNEQFF. In nucleotides, the CDR3 is TGCAGTGCTAATTACCGGCTCTCCTACAATGAGCAGTTCTTC.

This clonotype was seen a few times. V usage is TRBV2 and J usage is TRBJ1-1; weak D call: TRBD1 (5 bases). The CDR3 covers 14 residues. Germline assignment: CDR1 SNHLY and CDR2 FYNNEI. V gave up 4 bases and J gave up 0 bases, with 9 bases separating them. This chain's CDR3 is CASSAPGVNTEAFF. CDR3 nucleotide sequence: TGTGCCAGCAGTGCCCCGGGGGTGAACACTGAAGCTTTCTTT.

This chain links TRBV4-1 with TRBJ1-1; D uncertain. CDR3 length: 15 residues. Trimming cost V 1 base and J 5 bases, with 14 bases left between them. The germline V gene encodes CDR1 MGHRA and CDR2 YSYEKL. CDR3 protein: CASSQAARRATEAFF. CDR3 DNA sequence: TGCGCCAGCAGCCAAGCTGCCAGGAGGGCAACTGAAGCTTTCTTT.

This chain links TRBV10-3 with TRBJ1-1; D unclear. This CDR3 comprises 15 residues. Germline CDR1 is ENHRY and CDR2 is SYGVKD. Trimming shortened V by 10 bases and J by 0 bases, and 18 bases separated the two germline ends. CDR3 in amino acids: CATRGETPMNTEAFF. CDR3 bases: TGTGCCACAAGAGGAGAAACCCCCATGAACACTGAAGCTTTCTTT.

This chain joins TRBV10-3 and TRBJ2-1; 8 bases agree with TRBD2. CDR3 length equals 15 residues. The V gene end was trimmed by 5 bases and the J gene end by 4 bases; junction bases not matched to a gene: 7. In germline, CDR1 is ENHRY, CDR2 SYGVKD. Here the CDR3 DNA reads TGTGCCATCAGTAGGGATAGCGGGGCTTACAATGAGCAGTTCTTC. This gives the protein CAISRDSGAYNEQFF.